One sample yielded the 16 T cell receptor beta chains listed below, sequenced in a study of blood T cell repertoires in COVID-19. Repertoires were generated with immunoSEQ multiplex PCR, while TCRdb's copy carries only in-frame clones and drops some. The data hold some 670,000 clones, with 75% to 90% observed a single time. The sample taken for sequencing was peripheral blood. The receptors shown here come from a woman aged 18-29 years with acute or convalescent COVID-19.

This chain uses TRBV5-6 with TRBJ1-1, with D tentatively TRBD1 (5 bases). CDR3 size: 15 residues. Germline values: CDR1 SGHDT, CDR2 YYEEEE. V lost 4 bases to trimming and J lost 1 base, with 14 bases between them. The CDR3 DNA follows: TGTGCCAGCAGCACACTACAGGAGTGGAACACTGAAGCTTTCTTT. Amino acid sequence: CASSTLQEWNTEAFF.

The CDR3 loop reads CASSFGYNQPQHF. As DNA, the CDR3 is TGTGCCAGCAGCTTCGGTTACAATCAGCCCCAGCATTTT. The V gene is TRBV11-2, the J gene TRBJ1-5; D unresolved. From germline, CDR1 is SGHAT and CDR2 FQNNGV. Trimming pared 3 bases from V and 3 bases from J, leaving 6 bases between. The CDR3 totals 13 residues.

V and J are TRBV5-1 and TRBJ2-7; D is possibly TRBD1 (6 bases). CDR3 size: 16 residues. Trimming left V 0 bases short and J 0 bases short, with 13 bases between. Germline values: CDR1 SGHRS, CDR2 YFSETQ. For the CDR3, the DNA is TGCGCCAGCAGCTTGGCCCAGACAGGCCTCTCCTACGAGCAGTACTTC. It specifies CASSLAQTGLSYEQYF.

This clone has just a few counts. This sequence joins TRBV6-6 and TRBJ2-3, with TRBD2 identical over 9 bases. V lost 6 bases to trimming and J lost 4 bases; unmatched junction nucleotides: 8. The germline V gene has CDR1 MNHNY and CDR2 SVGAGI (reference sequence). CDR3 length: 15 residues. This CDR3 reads CASSTGTSSADTQYF. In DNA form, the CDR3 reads TGTGCCAGCAGCACCGGGACTAGCAGTGCAGATACGCAGTATTTT.

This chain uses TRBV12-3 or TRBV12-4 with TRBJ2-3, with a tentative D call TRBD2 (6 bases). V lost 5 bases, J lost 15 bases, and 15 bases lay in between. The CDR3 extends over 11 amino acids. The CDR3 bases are TGTGCCAGCAGTATCCGGGACTCCGTTTATTTT. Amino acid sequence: CASSIRDSVYF.

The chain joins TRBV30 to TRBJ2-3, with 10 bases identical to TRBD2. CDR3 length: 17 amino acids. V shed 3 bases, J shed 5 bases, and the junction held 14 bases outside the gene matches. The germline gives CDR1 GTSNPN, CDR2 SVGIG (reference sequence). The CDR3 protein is CAWSEGTSGGAKDTQYF. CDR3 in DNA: TGTGCCTGGAGCGAAGGAACAAGCGGGGGGGCAAAAGATACGCAGTATTTT. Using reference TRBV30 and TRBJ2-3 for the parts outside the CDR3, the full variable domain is SQTIHQWPATLVQPVGSPLSLECTVEGTSNPNLYWYRQAAGRGLQLLFYSVGIGQISSEVPQNLSASRPQDRQFILSSKKLLLSDSGFYLCAWSEGTSGGAKDTQYFGPGTRLTVL.

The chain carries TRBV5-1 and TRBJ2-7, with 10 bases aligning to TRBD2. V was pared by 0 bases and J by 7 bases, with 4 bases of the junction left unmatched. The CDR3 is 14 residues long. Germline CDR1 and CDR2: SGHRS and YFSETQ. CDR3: CASSLVATSGEQYF. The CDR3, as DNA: TGCGCCAGCAGCTTGGTTGCGACTAGCGGGGAGCAGTACTTC.

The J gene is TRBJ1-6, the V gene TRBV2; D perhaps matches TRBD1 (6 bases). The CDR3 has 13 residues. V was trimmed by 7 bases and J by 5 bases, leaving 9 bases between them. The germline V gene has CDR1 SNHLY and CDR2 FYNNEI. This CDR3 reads CASTQGHNSPLHF. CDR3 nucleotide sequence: TGTGCCAGCACCCAGGGGCATAATTCACCCCTCCACTTT.

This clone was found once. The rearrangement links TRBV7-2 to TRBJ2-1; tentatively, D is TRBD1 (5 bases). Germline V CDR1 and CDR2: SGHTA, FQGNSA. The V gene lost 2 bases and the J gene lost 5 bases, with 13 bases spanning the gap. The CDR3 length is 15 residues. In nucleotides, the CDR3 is TGTGCCAGCAGCTTATGGGGCAGGGAACACAATGAGCAGTTCTTC. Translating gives CASSLWGREHNEQFF.

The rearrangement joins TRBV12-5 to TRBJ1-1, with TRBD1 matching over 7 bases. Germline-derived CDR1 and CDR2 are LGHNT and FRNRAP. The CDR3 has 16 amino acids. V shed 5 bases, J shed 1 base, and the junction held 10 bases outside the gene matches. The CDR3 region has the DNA TGTGCTAGTGGTCCGAACCCGGGACAGCCGAACACTGAAGCTTTCTTT. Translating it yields CASGPNPGQPNTEAFF.

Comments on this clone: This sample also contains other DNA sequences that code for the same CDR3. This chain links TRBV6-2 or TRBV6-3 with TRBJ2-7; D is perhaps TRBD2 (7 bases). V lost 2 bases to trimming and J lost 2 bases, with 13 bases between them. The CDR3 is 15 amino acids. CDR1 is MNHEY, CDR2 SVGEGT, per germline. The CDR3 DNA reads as TGTGCCAGCAGTTACGGGGGGGGCAGTACCTACGAGCAGTACTTC. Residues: CASSYGGGSTYEQYF.

CDR3 coding DNA: TGTGCCAGCAGCCGGGACTTGATCACCGGGGAGCTGTTTTTT. It is translated as CASSRDLITGELFF. This rearrangement joins TRBV6-5 to TRBJ2-2; D possibly corresponds to TRBD2 (6 bases). V lost 6 bases and J lost 4, with 12 bases in between. The germline V gene has CDR1 MNHEY and CDR2 SVGAGI. The CDR3 length is 14 residues.

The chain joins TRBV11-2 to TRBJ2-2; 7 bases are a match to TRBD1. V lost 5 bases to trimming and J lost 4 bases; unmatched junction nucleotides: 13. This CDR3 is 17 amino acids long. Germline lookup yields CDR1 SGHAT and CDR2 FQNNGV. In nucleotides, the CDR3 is TGTGCCAGCAGCCGTTACGCCGGGACAGTTATCACCGGGGAGCTGTTTTTT. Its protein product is CASSRYAGTVITGELFF.

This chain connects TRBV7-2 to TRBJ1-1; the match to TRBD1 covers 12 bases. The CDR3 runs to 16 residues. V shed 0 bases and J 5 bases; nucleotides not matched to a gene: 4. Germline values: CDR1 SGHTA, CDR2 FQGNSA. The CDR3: CASSLARDRGLTEAFF. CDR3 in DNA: TGTGCCAGCAGCTTAGCGCGGGACAGGGGGCTTACTGAAGCTTTCTTT.

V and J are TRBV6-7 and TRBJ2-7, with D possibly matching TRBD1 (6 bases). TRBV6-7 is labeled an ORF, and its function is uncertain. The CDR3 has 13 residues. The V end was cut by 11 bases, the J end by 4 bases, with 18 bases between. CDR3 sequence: CAVTGPSWYEQYF. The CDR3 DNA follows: TGTGCCGTCACAGGGCCGTCATGGTACGAGCAGTACTTC.

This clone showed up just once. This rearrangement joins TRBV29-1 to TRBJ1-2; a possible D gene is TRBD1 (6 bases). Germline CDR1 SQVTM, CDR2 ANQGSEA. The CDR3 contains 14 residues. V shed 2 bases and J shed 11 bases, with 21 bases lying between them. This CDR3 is CSVEIRTVTEGYTF. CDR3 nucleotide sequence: TGCAGCGTTGAAATCAGGACAGTTACTGAGGGGTACACCTTC. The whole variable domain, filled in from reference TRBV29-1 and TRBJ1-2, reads SAVISQKPSRDICQRGTSLTIQCQVDSQVTMMFWYRQQPGQSLTLIATANQGSEATYESGFVIDKFPISRPNLTFSTLTVSNMSPEDSSIYLCSVEIRTVTEGYTFGSGTRLTVV.